The 8 T cell receptor beta chains below come from one sample, sequenced in a study of OX40 agonist ivuxolimab in advanced cancers. Method: immunoSEQ multiplex PCR; TCRdb's copy keeps in-frame clones and lacks some. The data contain 65,000 to 85,000 clones, around 90% of them singletons. Sequencing used CD4+ or CD8+ T cells sorted from blood, obtained in a trial of the OX40 agonist ivuxolimab. The receptor set was obtained from an adult with an advanced solid tumor such as melanoma, head and neck, liver or kidney cancer.

The V call is TRBV5-6, the J call TRBJ1-1; 9 positions match TRBD1. V shed 5 bases and J 8 bases; nucleotides not matched to a gene: 10. There are 14 residues in the CDR3. The germline V gene has CDR1 SGHDT and CDR2 YYEEEE. The CDR3, as DNA: TGTGCCAGCAGTCACCGGGACAGGGTGCCCGAAGCTTTCTTT. Protein: CASSHRDRVPEAFF. Complete variable domain (other parts from reference TRBV5-6 and TRBJ1-1): DAGVTQSPTHLIKTRGQQVTLRCSPKSGHDTVSWYQQALGQGPQFIFQYYEEEERQRGNFPDRFSGHQFPNYSSELNVNALLLGDSALYLCASSHRDRVPEAFFGQGTRLTVV.

The chain couples TRBV7-9 to TRBJ1-4, with TRBD1 as a possible D gene (5 bases). CDR3 length equals 16 residues. Trimming pared 5 bases from V and 8 bases from J, leaving 21 bases between. Germline lookup yields CDR1 SEHNR and CDR2 FQNEAQ (reference sequence). The CDR3 protein is CASSGNRRSLEEKLFF. Written as DNA, the CDR3 is TGTGCCAGCAGCGGTAACAGGAGATCCTTGGAAGAAAAACTGTTTTTT.

The J gene is TRBJ1-1, the V gene TRBV28; D unresolved. This CDR3 spans 12 amino acids. V lost 6 bases to trimming and J lost 9 bases, with 14 bases between them. Germline lookup yields CDR1 MDHEN and CDR2 SYDVKM. CDR3 nucleotides: TGTGCCAGCAGCGATCTGTACTCGAAAGCTTTCTTT. It encodes CASSDLYSKAFF.

The chain is built from TRBV11-2 and TRBJ2-7; TRBD2 agrees at 7 bases. CDR1 and CDR2 (germline): SGHAT, FQNNGV. Trimming cost V 0 bases and J 0 bases; bases outside gene matches: 8. The CDR3 has 17 amino acids. The CDR3 coding sequence is TGTGCCAGCAGCTTAGATCTAAAGCGGGGATACTCCTACGAGCAGTACTTC. Translation gives CASSLDLKRGYSYEQYF. The full variable domain, with the rest looked up from reference TRBV11-2 and TRBJ2-7, is EAGVAQSPRYKIIEKRQSVAFWCNPISGHATLYWYQQILGQGPKLLIQFQNNGVVDDSQLPKDRFSAERLKGVDSTLKIQPAKLEDSAVYLCASSLDLKRGYSYEQYFGPGTRLTVT.

CDR3 sequence (DNA): TGCGCCAGCAGCCCGTGGGGCTGGCGGGGGGCCGCAGATACGCAGTATTTT. Its translation: CASSPWGWRGAADTQYF. V is TRBV5-1 and J is TRBJ2-3; 8 bases are a match to TRBD2. Germline V CDR1 and CDR2: SGHRS, YFSETQ. The CDR3 covers 17 residues. Trimming removed 4 bases from V and 4 bases from J; junction bases left unmatched: 14.

The J gene is TRBJ2-3, the V gene TRBV5-1; 9 nucleotides line up with TRBD1. The trim removed 0 bases at V and 4 bases at J, leaving 6 bases unmatched. This CDR3 region has 16 residues. CDR1 is SGHRS and CDR2 is YFSETQ in the germline V gene. The DNA for the CDR3 is TGCGCCAGCAGCTTGGGTCTGGGACAGGGACCAGATACGCAGTATTTT. Residues: CASSLGLGQGPDTQYF. Drawing the rest from reference TRBV5-1 and TRBJ2-3, the complete variable domain is KAGVTQTPRYLIKTRGQQVTLSCSPISGHRSVSWYQQTPGQGLQFLFEYFSETQRNKGNFPGRFSGRQFSNSRSEMNVSTLELGDSALYLCASSLGLGQGPDTQYFGPGTRLTVL.

This sequence joins TRBV28 and TRBJ2-7; 7 nucleotides agree with TRBD1. The CDR3 contains 11 residues. V dropped 10 bases and J dropped 4; count of bases not matched to a gene: 4. Germline lookup yields CDR1 MDHEN and CDR2 SYDVKM. The CDR3 loop is CATNRGYEQYF. For the CDR3, the DNA is TGTGCCACCAACAGGGGTTACGAGCAGTACTTC.

This clone was seen ten or more times. The chain couples TRBV28 to TRBJ1-1; D uncertain. Trimming left V 1 base short and J 0 bases short, with 6 bases between. CDR3 length: 14 residues. Germline CDR1 and CDR2: MDHEN and SYDVKM. Here the CDR3 DNA reads TGTGCCAGCAGTTTATTGCAGGTGAACACTGAAGCTTTCTTT. As protein: CASSLLQVNTEAFF.